This entry features one T cell receptor beta chain sequence. These data belong to a study of T cell changes during pregnancy in multiple sclerosis. Profiled with immunoSEQ multiplex PCR; TCRdb holds only in-frame clones, not every one. This table has about 16,000 clones, nearly 96% appearing once. This TCR came from a female donor with multiple sclerosis, enrolled in a pregnancy study. The sample was peripheral blood, taken in the third trimester of pregnancy.

In nucleotides, the CDR3 is TGTGCCAGTTGGGGGACAGGGTTATTTCGCTATGGCTACACCTTC. Its translation: CASWGTGLFRYGYTF. The chain is built from TRBV19 and TRBJ1-2, with TRBD1 matching 9 bases. CDR1 and CDR2 (germline): LNHDA, SQIVND (reference sequence). V was pared by 8 bases and J by 4 bases, with 11 bases of the junction left unmatched. The CDR3 length is 15 residues.